This T cell receptor (beta chain) was captured in a study of blood T cell repertoires in COVID-19. The V gene lost 10 bases and the J gene lost 5 bases, with 19 bases spanning the gap. Germline CDR1 reads SGHAT; CDR2 reads FQNNGV. CDR3 length: 14 amino acids. Sequenced by immunoSEQ multiplex PCR; TCRdb stores in-frame clones only, minus some. The sample lists roughly 190,000 clones, around nine tenths seen once, with approximately 0.5% in the top ten. The rearrangement joins TRBV11-2 to TRBJ2-3, with TRBD2 as a possible D gene (6 bases). Input material: peripheral blood. This clonotype was obtained from a middle-aged man with acute or convalescent COVID-19. Here the CDR3 reads CAIAVGLARDTQYF. In DNA form, the CDR3 reads TGTGCCATCGCCGTCGGGCTAGCGCGAGATACGCAGTATTTT.